Below are 20 T cell receptor beta chains sequenced from a single sample in a study of cytomegalovirus exposure and HLA in healthy donors. It was with 60 Vbeta and 13 Jbeta primers that the PCR ran. Profiled with immunoSEQ multiplex PCR; TCRdb holds only in-frame clones, not every one. This sample has about 200,000 clones, with 65% to 80% found just once. The sequenced material came from PBMCs. The receptors here all came from a man over 45 in good health and CMV-seronegative.

CDR3 protein: CASSLAGVGNQPQHF. CDR3 in DNA: TGCGCCAGCAGCTTGGCGGGGGTCGGCAATCAGCCCCAGCATTTT. The chain couples TRBV5-1 to TRBJ1-5, with a weak D call TRBD1 (5 bases). V dropped 0 bases and J dropped 2 bases, with 9 bases sitting between them. This CDR3 comprises 15 residues. Germline V CDR1 and CDR2: SGHRS, YFSETQ. Supplemented by reference TRBV5-1 and TRBJ1-5, the full variable domain reads KAGVTQTPRYLIKTRGQQVTLSCSPISGHRSVSWYQQTPGQGLQFLFEYFSETQRNKGNFPGRFSGRQFSNSRSEMNVSTLELGDSALYLCASSLAGVGNQPQHFGDGTRLSIL.

The chain links TRBV7-9 to TRBJ2-7; D perhaps matches TRBD1 (5 bases). The germline gives CDR1 SEHNR, CDR2 FQNEAQ (reference sequence). The V and J ends lost 1 base and 4 bases respectively, with 17 bases between them. There are 16 residues in the CDR3. CDR3 in amino acids: CASSLGLGQGGYEQYF. The CDR3, as DNA: TGTGCCAGCAGCTTAGGACTGGGCCAGGGTGGATACGAGCAGTACTTC.

The chain is built from TRBV10-1 and TRBJ2-2; TRBD1 might be the D (6 bases). Germline V lookup: CDR1 WNHNN, CDR2 SYGVQD (reference sequence). The CDR3 contains 14 residues. V dropped 6 bases and J dropped 7 bases, with 15 bases sitting between them. The chain's CDR3 is CASSQGYEGGELFF. CDR3 sequence (DNA): TGCGCCAGCAGCCAGGGGTATGAGGGCGGGGAGCTGTTTTTT.

The chain has TRBV19 and TRBJ1-2; 8 nucleotides match TRBD1. CDR3 length: 16 residues. V shed 4 bases and J 7 bases; nucleotides not matched to a gene: 14. The germline CDR1 and CDR2 sequences are LNHDA and SQIVND (reference sequence). Written as DNA, the CDR3 is TGTGCCAGTAGTACCCCGAAAGCCCCAGGGGGCCGTGGCTACACCTTC. It encodes CASSTPKAPGGRGYTF. Using reference TRBV19 and TRBJ1-2 for the parts outside the CDR3, the full variable domain is DGGITQSPKYLFRKEGQNVTLSCEQNLNHDAMYWYRQDPGQGLRLIYYSQIVNDFQKGDIAEGYSVSREKKESFPLTVTSAQKNPTAFYLCASSTPKAPGGRGYTFGSGTRLTVV.

This rearrangement joins TRBV27 to TRBJ2-7, with a possible D match to TRBD2 (5 bases). Germline V gene data show CDR1 as MNHEY and CDR2 as SMNVEV (reference sequence). Trimming shortened V by 6 bases and J by 0 bases, and 15 bases separated the two germline ends. The CDR3 consists of 15 residues. In DNA form, the CDR3 reads TGTGCCAGCAGCCTTGGACTGCCGAGCTCCTACGAGCAGTACTTC. Translated, it gives CASSLGLPSSYEQYF.

The genes are TRBV7-9 and TRBJ2-4; D ambiguous. The V gene lost 4 bases and the J gene lost 3 bases, with 10 bases spanning the gap. The CDR3 is 14 amino acids. Per germline, CDR1 SEHNR and CDR2 FQNEAQ (reference sequence). The CDR3 nucleotides are TGTGCCAGCAGCTACGCGATCGACAAAAACATTCAGTACTTC. Residues: CASSYAIDKNIQYF.

The chain carries TRBV11-3 and TRBJ2-1, with 8 bases aligning to TRBD1. The CDR3 covers 15 residues. V shed 6 bases and J 5 bases; nucleotides not matched to a gene: 9. Germline V CDR1 and CDR2: SGHNT, YENEEA. The CDR3 loop is CASRPNRGFHNEQFF. The CDR3 DNA reads as TGTGCCAGCAGACCTAACAGGGGGTTCCACAATGAGCAGTTCTTC.

The V gene is TRBV5-6, the J gene TRBJ2-6; maybe TRBD1 (5 bases). This CDR3 is built from 18 residues. CDR1 is SGHDT and CDR2 is YYEEEE in the germline V gene. V lost 2 bases to trimming and J lost 0 bases, with 15 bases between them. The chain's CDR3 is CASSFGARAISGANVLTF. CDR3 in DNA: TGTGCCAGCAGCTTTGGGGCCAGGGCAATCTCTGGGGCCAACGTCCTGACTTTC.

The genes are TRBV4-1 and TRBJ2-7; 8 bases line up with TRBD2. The CDR3 loop spans 14 amino acids. From germline, CDR1 is MGHRA and CDR2 YSYEKL. After removal of 3 bases from V and 2 bases from J, the junction contained 3 bases not matched to a gene. The CDR3 here is CASSQPGLAYEQYF. Written as DNA, the CDR3 is TGCGCCAGCAGCCAGCCGGGACTAGCCTACGAGCAGTACTTC.

V usage is TRBV19 and J usage is TRBJ2-1; 11 bases are shared with TRBD2. CDR3 length: 15 amino acids. The germline V gene encodes CDR1 LNHDA and CDR2 SQIVND (reference sequence). The junction had 7 bases not matched to a gene; V was cut back by 6 bases and J by 6 bases. The CDR3 reads CASRTIAGGRNEQFF. The DNA of the CDR3 is TGTGCCAGTAGAACCATAGCGGGAGGGCGCAATGAGCAGTTCTTC.

A few counts support this clone. This chain links TRBV5-5 with TRBJ1-5; TRBD1 might be the D (6 bases). Trimming pared 2 bases from V and 5 bases from J, leaving 14 bases between. Germline-derived CDR1 and CDR2 are SGHKS and YYEKEE (reference sequence). This CDR3 is 15 amino acids long. The DNA for the CDR3 is TGTGCCAGCAGCTTTGACAGTGGGGGCTATCAGCCCCAGCATTTT. Its translation is CASSFDSGGYQPQHF.

The CDR3 protein is CASSLSSMVDTQYF. The CDR3 nucleotides read TGTGCCAGCAGTTTATCCTCTATGGTAGATACGCAGTATTTT. The gene calls are TRBV28 and TRBJ2-3; no definite D call. Germline V gives CDR1 MDHEN, CDR2 SYDVKM. Trimming took 1 base from V and 5 from J, leaving 10 bases between them. This CDR3 is 14 amino acids long.

The CDR3: CASSVYRGYTQYF. The CDR3 bases are TGTGCCAGCTCAGTATACAGGGGTTATACGCAGTATTTT. J is TRBJ2-3 and V is TRBV18; 7 nucleotides match TRBD1. The trim removed 5 bases at V and 7 bases at J, leaving 6 bases unmatched. Germline CDR1 is KGHSH and CDR2 is LQKENI. The CDR3 consists of 13 residues.

The genes are TRBV7-9 and TRBJ1-1; 8 nucleotides line up with TRBD1. The CDR3 has 13 residues. With 4 bases clipped from V and 4 bases from J, the junction kept 2 bases outside the gene matches. Germline lookup yields CDR1 SEHNR and CDR2 FQNEAQ (reference sequence). In DNA form, the CDR3 reads TGTGCCAGCAGCTGGACAGGGATCACTGAAGCTTTCTTT. Translated: CASSWTGITEAFF.

This chain links TRBV19 with TRBJ2-3, with 7 bases matching TRBD2. V lost 6 bases to trimming and J lost 1 base; unmatched junction nucleotides: 19. There are 19 residues in the CDR3. CDR1 and CDR2 (germline): LNHDA, SQIVND (reference sequence). Here the CDR3 DNA reads TGTGCCAGTAGAGCCGGACTAGTGATACCCTCCTGGGGCACAGATACGCAGTATTTT. Its translation: CASRAGLVIPSWGTDTQYF.

This chain links TRBV5-1 with TRBJ2-3, with TRBD1 matching over 11 bases. Germline V gene lookup returns CDR1 SGHRS and CDR2 YFSETQ. The V and J ends lost 4 bases and 3 bases, in that order; junction bases with no gene match: 10. This CDR3 comprises 17 residues. The CDR3 DNA sequence: TGCGCCAGCAGCATACATACCGGGACAGGGGGTACAGATACGCAGTATTTT. Protein product: CASSIHTGTGGTDTQYF.

This clone was found once. CDR3: CASSGQGYEQYF. CDR3 sequence (DNA): TGTGCCAGCAGTGGGCAGGGTTACGAGCAGTACTTC. The chain joins TRBV2 to TRBJ2-5, with D possibly being TRBD1 (5 bases). The J call may be in error: the DNA end matches TRBJ2-7 better. This CDR3 has 12 residues. CDR1 and CDR2 (germline): SNHLY, FYNNEI.

The chain links TRBV9 to TRBJ1-4; 8 positions match TRBD1. Germline lookup yields CDR1 SGDLS and CDR2 YYNGEE. This CDR3 is 15 amino acids long. With 4 bases clipped from V and 3 bases from J, the junction kept 5 bases outside the gene matches. The CDR3: CASSPQGAPNEKLFF. The CDR3 coding sequence is TGTGCCAGCAGCCCCCAGGGGGCCCCTAATGAAAAACTGTTTTTT.

The CDR3 here is CASSNDMNTEAFF. CDR3 sequence (DNA): TGTGCCAGCAGCAACGACATGAACACTGAAGCTTTCTTT. The rearrangement joins TRBV7-3 to TRBJ1-1, with D unresolved. With 5 bases removed from V and 0 bases from J, the gap between germline ends came to 7 bases. Germline V lookup: CDR1 SGHTA, CDR2 FQGTGA. The CDR3 length is 13 residues.

The chain couples TRBV7-3 to TRBJ2-5; weak D call: TRBD1 (6 bases). From germline, CDR1 is SGHTA and CDR2 FQGTGA. The V gene lost 2 bases and the J gene lost 5 bases, with 15 bases spanning the gap. The CDR3 covers 15 residues. The CDR3 DNA is TGTGCCAGCAGCTTAGTACGATCAGGGGTGGAGACCCAGTACTTC. Its protein product is CASSLVRSGVETQYF. Supplemented by reference TRBV7-3 and TRBJ2-5, the full variable domain reads GAGVSQTPSNKVTEKGKYVELRCDPISGHTALYWYRQSLGQGPEFLIYFQGTGAADDSGLPNDRFFAVRPEGSVSTLKIQRTERGDSAVYLCASSLVRSGVETQYFGPGTRLLVL.